The clone carrying this T cell receptor beta chain was counted once. This sample was taken from a study of blood T cell repertoires in COVID-19. Study as a whole: Some COVID-19 samples were acute and others convalescent; all came from the United States, Italy and Spain. T cells, B-cell-depleted T cells, or PBMCs supplied cDNA or gDNA.

Original data processing: Reference gene primer amplification yielded estimated nucleated cell counts. Clones were read by immunoSEQ multiplex PCR, and TCRdb kept only the in-frame ones, dropping some. V and J calls and clone size are as listed in that table; D and trimming were resolved from the DNA. The repertoire holds 70,000 to 85,000 clones, with roughly 86% as singletons. Trimming removed 0 bases at V and 6 bases at J, with 9 bases between. The germline CDR1 and CDR2 sequences are SGDLS and YYNGEE. This CDR3 has 14 residues. Specimen: peripheral blood. This chain joins TRBV9 and TRBJ2-2; D possibly corresponds to TRBD1 (6 bases). The receptor comes from a human donor in a cohort sampled during active COVID-19. CDR3 protein: CASSVVAGAGELFF. Here the CDR3 DNA reads TGTGCCAGCAGCGTAGTGGCAGGGGCCGGGGAGCTGTTTTTT.